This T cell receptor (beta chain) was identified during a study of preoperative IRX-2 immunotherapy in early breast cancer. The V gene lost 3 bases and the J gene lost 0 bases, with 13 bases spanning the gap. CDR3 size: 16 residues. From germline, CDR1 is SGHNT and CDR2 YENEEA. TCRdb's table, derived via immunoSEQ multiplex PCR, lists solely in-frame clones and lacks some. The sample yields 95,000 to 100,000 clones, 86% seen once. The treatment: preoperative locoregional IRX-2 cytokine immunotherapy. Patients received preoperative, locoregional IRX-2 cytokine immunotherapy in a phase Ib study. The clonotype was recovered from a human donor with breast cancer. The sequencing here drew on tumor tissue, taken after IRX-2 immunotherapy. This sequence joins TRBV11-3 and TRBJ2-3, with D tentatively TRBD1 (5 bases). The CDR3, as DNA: TGTGCCAGCAGCTTGGCGACAGCTTCTAGCACAGATACGCAGTATTTT. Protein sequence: CASSLATASSTDTQYF.